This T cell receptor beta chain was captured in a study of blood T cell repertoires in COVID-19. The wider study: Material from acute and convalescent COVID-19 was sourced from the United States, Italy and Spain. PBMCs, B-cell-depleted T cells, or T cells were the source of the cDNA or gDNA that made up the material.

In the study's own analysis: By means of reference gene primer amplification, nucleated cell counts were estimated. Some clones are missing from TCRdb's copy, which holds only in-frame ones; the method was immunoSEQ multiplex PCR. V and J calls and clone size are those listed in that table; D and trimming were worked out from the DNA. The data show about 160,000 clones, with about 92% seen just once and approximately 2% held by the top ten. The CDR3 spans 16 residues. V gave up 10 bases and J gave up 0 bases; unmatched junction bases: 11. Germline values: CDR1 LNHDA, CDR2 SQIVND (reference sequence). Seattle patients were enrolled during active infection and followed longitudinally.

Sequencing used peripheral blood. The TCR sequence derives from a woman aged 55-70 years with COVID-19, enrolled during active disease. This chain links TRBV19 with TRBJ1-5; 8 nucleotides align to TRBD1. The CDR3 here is CATDRGSGYSNQPQHF. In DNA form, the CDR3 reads TGTGCCACAGACAGGGGATCTGGCTATAGCAATCAGCCCCAGCATTTT.